Listed below are T cell receptor beta chains from one sample, sequenced in a study of cytomegalovirus exposure and HLA in healthy donors. Sequenced by immunoSEQ multiplex PCR; TCRdb stores in-frame clones only, minus some. The sample has some 270,000 clones, approximately 86% seen once; the top ten hold around 1%. The sequencing input was PBMCs. The receptors come from a woman aged 18-29 years in good health and CMV-seronegative. CDR3s include the opening cysteine and the closing phenylalanine or tryptophan. D genes are given only for firm matches. The size entry is marked missing in some rows and otherwise reads once, few, many or a size class.

v_gene	j_gene	abundance	d_gene	CDR3nt	CDR3aa
TRBV25-1	TRBJ1-5	-	TRBD1	TGTGCCAGCAGCGCAAAGGGACAGGGGTTTCAGCCCCAGCATTTT	CASSAKGQGFQPQHF
TRBV6-5	TRBJ1-2	-	-	TGTGCCAGCAGTTACGACGGGTCTAACTATGGCTACACCTTC	CASSYDGSNYGYTF
TRBV6-5	TRBJ1-1	-	-	TGTGCCACCGAACAAGTGGAGGGATTGGGAACTGAAGCTTTCTTT	CATEQVEGLGTEAFF
TRBV27	TRBJ2-2	-	-	TGTGCCAGCAGTTTCACTGGCCCTCGGGATAGCACCGGGGAGCTGTTTTTT	CASSFTGPRDSTGELFF
TRBV9	TRBJ2-1	-	TRBD2	TGTGCCAGCAGCGTAAACCCTGGGCTAGCGGGGGGCCTAACCTACAATGAGCAGTTCTTC	CASSVNPGLAGGLTYNEQFF
TRBV14	TRBJ2-1	-	TRBD1	TGTGCCAGCAGCCAAGGGCAGGGGGAATTAAGTGAGCAGTTCTTC	CASSQGQGELSEQFF
TRBV19	TRBJ1-1	-	TRBD1	TGTGCCAGTGAGGCGCTGGGGACAGGGGTGACTGAAGCTTTCTTT	CASEALGTGVTEAFF
TRBV6-5	TRBJ1-1	-	TRBD1	TGTGCCAGCAGTTCACCGGGACAGGGAGGCACTGAAGCTTTCTTT	CASSSPGQGGTEAFF
TRBV6-6	TRBJ1-5	few	-	TGTGCCAGCAGACCTCAGGAACATCAGCCCCAGCATTTT	CASRPQEHQPQHF
TRBV11-2	TRBJ1-2	few	TRBD1	TGTGCCAGCAGTTTGGACAGGGACTATGGCTACACCTTC	CASSLDRDYGYTF
TRBV29-1	TRBJ2-7	-	TRBD1	TGCAGCGTTGAAGGGCAGGGGGCTGCCTACGAGCAGTACTTC	CSVEGQGAAYEQYF
TRBV21-1	TRBJ2-7	-	-	TGTGCCAGCAGCCCCCCCAGGTTGAGCCAGGAGGACCTCGGTGGGGAGCAGTACTTC	CASSPPRLSQEDLGGEQYF
TRBV27	TRBJ1-1	-	TRBD1	TGTGCCAGCAGTTTGGACAGGAGGGTTCCGAACACTGAAGCTTTCTTT	CASSLDRRVPNTEAFF
TRBV7-6	TRBJ2-7	-	TRBD1	TGTGCCAGCAGCTTAGGGGACAGGCTGACCTACGAGCAGTACTTC	CASSLGDRLTYEQYF
TRBV7-8	TRBJ1-2	-	TRBD1	TGTGCCAGCAGCTTAGACAGGGGAGACTATGGCTACACCTTC	CASSLDRGDYGYTF
TRBV7-2	TRBJ1-2	-	-	TGTGCCAGCAGCTTAGTGGGCGGGAGCCGGGGGGAAGGCTACACCTTC	CASSLVGGSRGEGYTF
TRBV7-8	TRBJ2-7	few	TRBD2	TGTGCCAGCAGCTCGAGCGGGGGAAGCTCCTACGAGCAGTACTTC	CASSSSGGSSYEQYF
TRBV28	TRBJ2-5	-	-	TGTGCCAGCAGTTTAGGTCTAGTGGAGACCCAGTACTTC	CASSLGLVETQYF
TRBV7-8	TRBJ2-2	-	TRBD2	TGTGCCAGCAGCTTAGTGGGGCGGGAGTACACCGGGGAGCTGTTTTTT	CASSLVGREYTGELFF
TRBV11-3	TRBJ2-5	few	TRBD1	TGTGCCAGCAGCTTAGTGACAGGGTGGCAAGAGACCCAGTACTTC	CASSLVTGWQETQYF
TRBV18	TRBJ1-2	-	-	TGTGCCAGCTCACCGCCCGGGACAACACGCTATGGCTACACCTTC	CASSPPGTTRYGYTF
TRBV5-6	TRBJ2-7	-	TRBD2	TGTGCCAGCCGCGTGCGGGGGGTATCCTACGAGCAGTACTTC	CASRVRGVSYEQYF
TRBV7-3	TRBJ1-2	-	-	TGTGCCAGCAGCCTAACCCACGGTGGCTACACCTTC	CASSLTHGGYTF
TRBV5-1	TRBJ1-2	few	TRBD1	TGCGCCAGCAGCCCGGGGACAGTGGGCTACACCTTC	CASSPGTVGYTF
TRBV11-2	TRBJ1-2	-	-	TGTGCCATCCAGGCCTCGAACAGCTATGGCTACACCTTC	CAIQASNSYGYTF
TRBV7-2	TRBJ1-5	-	-	TGTGCCAGCAGCACAACTCGGGGTAGCAATCAGCCCCAGCATTTT	CASSTTRGSNQPQHF
TRBV2	TRBJ1-1	-	-	TGTGCCACCATTCGGGAACAAGGATCGACCACTGAAGCTTTCTTT	CATIREQGSTTEAFF
TRBV10-3	TRBJ1-5	-	TRBD1	TGTGCCATCGGAAAGGGACAGGGGGTCAATCAGCCCCAGCATTTT	CAIGKGQGVNQPQHF
TRBV5-5	TRBJ1-1	few	-	TGTGCCAGCAAAGAGGTGGCAGGGAAAGCTTTCTTT	CASKEVAGKAFF
TRBV5-1	TRBJ2-7	-	TRBD1	TGCGCCAGCAGCTTAGGGACCCGACAGGGGGAATACGAGCAGTACTTC	CASSLGTRQGEYEQYF
TRBV11-2	TRBJ2-7	-	TRBD1	TGTGCCAGCAGCTCACAGGGGGCGAGTGACGAGCAGTACTTC	CASSSQGASDEQYF
TRBV30	TRBJ2-7	-	TRBD2	TGTGCCTGGAGTGGAGCTAGCGGGGTTCCCTACGAGCAGTACTTC	CAWSGASGVPYEQYF
TRBV5-1	TRBJ2-7	-	TRBD1	TGCGCCAGCAGCCCCCGGGACAGGGAGGTGCAGTACTTC	CASSPRDREVQYF
TRBV2	TRBJ2-5	-	TRBD2	TGTGCCAGCAGTGAAGCGTTTTCGCTAGCGGGAGGCCGGGAGACCCAGTACTTC	CASSEAFSLAGGRETQYF
TRBV15	TRBJ2-7	-	TRBD1	TGTGCCACCAGCAGAGATCTTAGACAGGGGGAGACCTACGAGCAGTACTTC	CATSRDLRQGETYEQYF
TRBV5-6	TRBJ2-1	-	-	TGTGCCAGCAGCTTCCGGGTTTCTGAGCAGTTCTTC	CASSFRVSEQFF
TRBV19	TRBJ1-2	once	-	TGTGCCAGTAGTAGCCAGGCTAACTATGGCTACACCTTC	CASSSQANYGYTF
TRBV19	TRBJ2-7	-	-	TGTGCCAGTAGTTTCCGGAGCACCTACGAGCAGTACTTC	CASSFRSTYEQYF
TRBV28	TRBJ1-4	once	TRBD1	TGTGCCAGCAGTTTTTTGACAGGGGGCTTGACTAATGAAAAACTGTTTTTT	CASSFLTGGLTNEKLFF
TRBV11-2	TRBJ1-2	-	-	TGTGCCAGCAGCTCGAGGCAGGGAGGGAACTATGGCTACACCTTC	CASSSRQGGNYGYTF
TRBV28	TRBJ1-1	-	TRBD1	TGTGCCAGCAGTTTGGACAGGGGGCATGCTTTCTTT	CASSLDRGHAFF
TRBV15	TRBJ1-2	-	TRBD1	TGTGCCACCAGCAGTTTCCAGGGAACAGGGGATAGATATGGCTACACCTTC	CATSSFQGTGDRYGYTF
TRBV11-2	TRBJ1-6	few	-	TGTGCCAGCAGCCCCACCCGGGGAGACATTGGACCCCTCCACTTT	CASSPTRGDIGPLHF
TRBV2	TRBJ2-3	-	-	TGTGCCAGCACCCAGGGTCTGACAGATACGCAGTATTTT	CASTQGLTDTQYF
TRBV27	TRBJ2-2	-	-	TGTGCCAGCAACAAAGAAGGACAGACCCCCGGGGAGCTGTTTTTT	CASNKEGQTPGELFF
TRBV9	TRBJ2-3	once	-	TGTGCCAGCAGCGTAGGGGCTAGCCGGGGGACAGATACGCAGTATTTT	CASSVGASRGTDTQYF
TRBV19	TRBJ1-2	-	-	TGTGCCAGTACCCCCGGTCTGGCAGCCGGGGGCTACACCTTC	CASTPGLAAGGYTF
TRBV29-1	TRBJ1-1	few	-	TGCAGCGCCGACCGTCAGGGGACTGAAGCTTTCTTT	CSADRQGTEAFF
TRBV5-1	TRBJ2-1	once	-	TGCGCCAGCAGCCCGGGTTCGGGAGCGGATGAGCAGTTCTTC	CASSPGSGADEQFF
TRBV19	TRBJ1-3	-	TRBD1	TGTGCCAGTAGTCTCGGACAGGGTACTGGAAACACCATATATTTT	CASSLGQGTGNTIYF
TRBV30	TRBJ2-1	-	TRBD1	TGTGCCTGGGGGACAGGGGGCGCTTACAATGAGCAGTTCTTC	CAWGTGGAYNEQFF
TRBV4-1	TRBJ2-7	-	-	TGCGCCAGCAGCCAAGACGAGGTTACGGAGCAGTACTTC	CASSQDEVTEQYF
TRBV29-1	TRBJ1-2	-	TRBD1	TGCAGCGTTCGGCCGGACAGGGCGTCCAGCTACACCTTC	CSVRPDRASSYTF